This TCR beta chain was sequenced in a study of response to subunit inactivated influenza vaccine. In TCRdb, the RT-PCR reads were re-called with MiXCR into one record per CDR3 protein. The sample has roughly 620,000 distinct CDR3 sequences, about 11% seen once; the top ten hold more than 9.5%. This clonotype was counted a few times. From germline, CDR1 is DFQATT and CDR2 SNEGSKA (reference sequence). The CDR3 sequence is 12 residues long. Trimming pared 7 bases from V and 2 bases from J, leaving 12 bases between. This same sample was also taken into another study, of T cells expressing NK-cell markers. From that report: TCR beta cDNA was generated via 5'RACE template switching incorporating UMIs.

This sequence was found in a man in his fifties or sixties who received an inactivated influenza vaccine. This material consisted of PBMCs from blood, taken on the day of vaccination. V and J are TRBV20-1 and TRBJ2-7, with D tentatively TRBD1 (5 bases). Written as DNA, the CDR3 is TGCAGTGTCCCGGACAAGCCCTACGAGCAGTACTTC. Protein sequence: CSVPDKPYEQYF.